The next 18 T cell receptor beta chains were all read from a single sample in a study of cytomegalovirus exposure and HLA in healthy donors. Primers: 60 Vbeta forward and 13 Jbeta reverse. Profiled with immunoSEQ multiplex PCR; TCRdb holds only in-frame clones, not every one. The ten most abundant clones cover approximately 13% of a sample with 60,000 to 85,000 clones. Sequences were obtained from PBMCs. These receptors were collected from a man in his fifties or sixties in good health and CMV-seropositive.

The CDR3 reads CAWTPLGTAHNEQFF. CDR3 nucleotides: TGTGCCTGGACCCCCCTCGGGACAGCCCACAATGAGCAGTTCTTC. The V call is TRBV30, the J call TRBJ2-1; 7 nucleotides match TRBD1. The CDR3 sequence is 15 residues long. Germline CDR1 is GTSNPN and CDR2 is SVGIG (reference sequence). Unmatched junction bases numbered 11, after V lost 4 bases and J lost 5 bases.

CDR3 protein: CASTPGTGFTYTF. The CDR3 DNA follows: TGTGCCAGCACCCCCGGGACAGGGTTCACCTACACCTTC. The chain combines TRBV7-9 with TRBJ1-2; 9 bases align to TRBD1. CDR1 is SEHNR, CDR2 FQNEAQ, per germline (reference sequence). The CDR3 runs 13 residues. With V trimmed by 7 bases and J by 10 bases, 10 bases remained unmatched.

The chain employs TRBV5-1 and TRBJ2-7, with 10 bases that match TRBD2. Germline CDR1 reads SGHRS; CDR2 reads YFSETQ. With 3 bases clipped from V and 0 bases from J, the junction kept 3 bases outside the gene matches. The CDR3 extends over 15 amino acids. CDR3: CASSWGLASSYEQYF. CDR3 nucleotide sequence: TGCGCCAGCAGCTGGGGACTAGCGTCCTCCTACGAGCAGTACTTC.

The rearrangement links TRBV5-4 to TRBJ1-4, with D possibly matching TRBD1 (6 bases). The ends were cut back, 3 bases at V and 1 base at J, with 16 bases in the middle. This CDR3 spans 17 amino acids. Germline CDR1 is SGHNT and CDR2 is YYREEE (reference sequence). The DNA of the CDR3 is TGTGCCAGCAGCTCCTATAGGACAGCCCAAACTAATGAAAAACTGTTTTTT. This sequence encodes CASSSYRTAQTNEKLFF.

Notes on this clone: This sample includes further DNA sequences coding for the same CDR3. The chain links TRBV15 to TRBJ2-5; a possible D gene is TRBD1 (5 bases). This CDR3 is 13 amino acids long. V was pared by 1 base and J by 4 bases, with 7 bases between. CDR1 is LNHNV and CDR2 is YYDKDF in the germline V gene (reference sequence). The CDR3 coding sequence is TGTGCCACCAGCAGAGTTAGGGGAGAGACCCAGTACTTC. Its protein product is CATSRVRGETQYF.

The genes are TRBV4-2 and TRBJ2-3; maybe TRBD1 (6 bases). With 0 bases removed from V and 4 bases from J, the gap between germline ends came to 14 bases. The length of the CDR3 is 16 residues. Germline V CDR1 and CDR2: LGHNA, YNFKEQ. CDR3 protein: CASSQEGAFSPDTQYF. Here the CDR3 DNA reads TGTGCCAGCAGCCAAGAGGGGGCGTTCTCGCCAGATACGCAGTATTTT.

CDR3 sequence reads: CASSATGTIYF. The DNA for the CDR3 is TGTGCCAGCAGTGCAACAGGCACCATATATTTT. The chain employs TRBV28 and TRBJ1-3; a possible D gene is TRBD1 (5 bases). Between the trimmed V and J ends, which lost 5 bases and 9 bases, there was a span of 8 bases. Looked up from germline, CDR1 is MDHEN and CDR2 is SYDVKM. The CDR3 is made up of 11 amino acids.

V usage is TRBV5-1 and J usage is TRBJ2-3, with D tentatively TRBD1 (6 bases). Germline V gives CDR1 SGHRS, CDR2 YFSETQ. The CDR3 has 16 amino acids. Trimming shortened V by 3 bases and J by 3 bases, and 17 bases separated the two germline ends. In DNA form, the CDR3 reads TGCGCCAGCAGCTGGGCAACAGGGTTAGAGACAGATACGCAGTATTTT. It yields the protein CASSWATGLETDTQYF. Filled out from reference TRBV5-1 and TRBJ2-3, the complete variable domain reads KAGVTQTPRYLIKTRGQQVTLSCSPISGHRSVSWYQQTPGQGLQFLFEYFSETQRNKGNFPGRFSGRQFSNSRSEMNVSTLELGDSALYLCASSWATGLETDTQYFGPGTRLTVL.

This chain links TRBV9 with TRBJ1-6, with D unresolved. V gave up 0 bases and J gave up 0 bases, with 10 bases separating them. The CDR3 covers 17 residues. Germline V CDR1 and CDR2: SGDLS, YYNGEE. The CDR3: CASSVAGPSSYNSPLHF. The CDR3 DNA reads as TGTGCCAGCAGCGTAGCTGGTCCGAGCTCCTATAATTCACCCCTCCACTTT.

The chain joins TRBV11-2 to TRBJ2-7; D is undetermined. V dropped 1 base and J dropped 0 bases, with 10 bases sitting between them. CDR3 length: 15 amino acids. Per germline, CDR1 SGHAT and CDR2 FQNNGV. The CDR3 region is CASSLGLSSSYEQYF. The CDR3 DNA is TGTGCCAGCAGCTTAGGACTTTCCTCCTCCTACGAGCAGTACTTC.

The V call is TRBV19, the J call TRBJ1-2; TRBD1 agrees at 8 bases. The CDR3 runs 15 residues. Per germline, CDR1 LNHDA and CDR2 SQIVND (reference sequence). The junction had 10 bases not matched to a gene; V was cut back by 2 bases and J by 8 bases. In DNA form, the CDR3 reads TGTGCCAGTAGTATAAAATCGCGGACAGGGTTCGGCTACACCTTC. This sequence encodes CASSIKSRTGFGYTF.

The V and J genes are TRBV5-1 and TRBJ1-3; TRBD1 aligns across 8 bases. V lost 1 base, J lost 4 bases, and 10 bases stayed unmatched. The CDR3 extends over 17 amino acids. Germline V gene sequence: CDR1 SGHRS, CDR2 YFSETQ. CDR3: CASSLSTQGDRGNTIYF. The CDR3, as DNA: TGCGCCAGCAGCTTGAGTACACAGGGGGATCGCGGAAACACCATATATTTT.

V and J are TRBV5-4 and TRBJ2-3, with 11 positions matching TRBD2. The CDR3 has 15 residues. Trimming removed 0 bases from V and 7 bases from J; junction bases left unmatched: 4. From germline, CDR1 is SGHNT and CDR2 YYREEE (reference sequence). The CDR3 nucleotides read TGTGCCAGCAGCTTGGTGGGACTAGCGGCTAATACGCAGTATTTT. Its translation: CASSLVGLAANTQYF.

The CDR3 coding sequence is TGTGCCAGCAGCGGAGCGGGCACTGGAAACACCATATATTTT. Its protein is CASSGAGTGNTIYF. This chain joins TRBV9 and TRBJ1-3; D call uncertain. This CDR3 spans 14 amino acids. Trimming took 3 bases from V and 2 from J, leaving 9 bases between them. CDR1 is SGDLS, CDR2 YYNGEE, per germline.

The V gene is TRBV5-1, the J gene TRBJ1-2; 9 bases are a match to TRBD1. V was pared by 4 bases and J by 0 bases, with 13 bases of the junction left unmatched. The CDR3 totals 18 residues. The germline gives CDR1 SGHRS, CDR2 YFSETQ. The CDR3 reads CASSHPPGQGLSNYGYTF. CDR3 bases: TGCGCCAGCAGCCACCCCCCGGGACAGGGCCTTTCTAACTATGGCTACACCTTC.

The chain joins TRBV6-1 to TRBJ1-5; possibly TRBD1 for D (6 bases). The germline V gene has CDR1 MNHNS and CDR2 SASEGT. The V and J ends lost 1 base and 1 base respectively, with 17 bases between them. This CDR3 has 18 residues. The DNA of the CDR3 is TGTGCCAGCAGTGAAGGGCCCGAGGGGGGGCAAAGCAATCAGCCCCAGCATTTT. Amino acid sequence: CASSEGPEGGQSNQPQHF.

The chain joins TRBV7-8 to TRBJ2-7; 10 bases fit TRBD1. This CDR3 is built from 13 residues. Germline CDR1 reads SGHVS; CDR2 reads FQNEAQ. Germline trimming cut 6 bases from V and 5 bases from J; bases unmatched to any gene: 4. As DNA, the CDR3 is TGTGCCAGCAGGGGACAGGGGAACCACGAGCAGTACTTC. This encodes CASRGQGNHEQYF.

For this clone: An end of the junction does not agree with germline; a read error may underlie this. The chain uses TRBV6-6 and TRBJ2-2, with 7 bases that match TRBD1. Germline CDR1 MNHNY, CDR2 SVGAGI (reference sequence). There are 16 residues in the CDR3. CDR3 loop: CASTRYGGQNTGKLFF. For the CDR3, the DNA is TGTGCCAGCACCCGTTATGGGGGACAGAACACCGGGAAGCTGTTTTTT.